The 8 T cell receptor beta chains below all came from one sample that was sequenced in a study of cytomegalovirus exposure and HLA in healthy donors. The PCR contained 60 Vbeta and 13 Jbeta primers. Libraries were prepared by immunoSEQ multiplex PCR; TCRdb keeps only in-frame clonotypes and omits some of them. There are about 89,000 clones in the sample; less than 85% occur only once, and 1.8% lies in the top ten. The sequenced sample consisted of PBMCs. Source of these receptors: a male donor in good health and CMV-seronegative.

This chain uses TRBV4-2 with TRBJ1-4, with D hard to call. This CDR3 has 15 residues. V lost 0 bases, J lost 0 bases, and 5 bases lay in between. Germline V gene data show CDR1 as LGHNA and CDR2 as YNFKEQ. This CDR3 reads CASSQDAATNEKLFF. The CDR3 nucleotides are TGTGCCAGCAGCCAAGATGCGGCAACTAATGAAAAACTGTTTTTT.

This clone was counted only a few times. This chain's CDR3 is CASSFITGCDEQFF. Here the CDR3 DNA reads TGTGCCAGCAGCTTTATCACAGGGTGCGATGAGCAGTTCTTC. The J gene is TRBJ2-1, the V gene TRBV12-1; the table's D call, TRBD1, was not checked against the DNA. TRBV12-1 is recorded as a pseudogene. CDR3 length: 14 residues.

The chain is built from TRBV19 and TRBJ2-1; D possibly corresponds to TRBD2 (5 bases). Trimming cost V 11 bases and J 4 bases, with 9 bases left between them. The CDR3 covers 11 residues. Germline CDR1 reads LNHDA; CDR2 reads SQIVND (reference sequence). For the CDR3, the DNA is TGTGCCGCGGGCCTGTACAATGAGCAGTTCTTC. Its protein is CAAGLYNEQFF.

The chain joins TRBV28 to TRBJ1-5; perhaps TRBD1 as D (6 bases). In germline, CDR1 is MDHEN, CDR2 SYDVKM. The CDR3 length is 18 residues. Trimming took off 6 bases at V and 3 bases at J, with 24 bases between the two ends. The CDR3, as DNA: TGTGCCAGCAGACGGGACGCCAGGGGTGGGGTCGTCAATCAGCCCCAGCATTTT. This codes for CASRRDARGGVVNQPQHF.

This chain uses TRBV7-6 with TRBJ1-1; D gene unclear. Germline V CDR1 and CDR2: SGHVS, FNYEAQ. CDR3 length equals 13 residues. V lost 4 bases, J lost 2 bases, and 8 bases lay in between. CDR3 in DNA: TGTGCCAGCAGCTCGACTGATAACACTGAAGCTTTCTTT. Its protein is CASSSTDNTEAFF.

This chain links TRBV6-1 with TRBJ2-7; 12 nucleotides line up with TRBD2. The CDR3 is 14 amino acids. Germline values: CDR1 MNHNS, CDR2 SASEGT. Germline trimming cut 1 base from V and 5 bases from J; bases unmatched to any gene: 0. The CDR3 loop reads CASSEGLAGDEQYF. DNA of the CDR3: TGTGCCAGCAGTGAAGGACTAGCGGGAGACGAGCAGTACTTC.

CDR3 bases: TGTGCCAGCAGATGGACAGGGGGGGATGAGCAGTTCTTC. Protein: CASRWTGGDEQFF. The chain has TRBV6-5 and TRBJ2-1; 10 bases are shared with TRBD1. Germline lookup yields CDR1 MNHEY and CDR2 SVGAGI. The V and J ends lost 6 bases and 8 bases, in that order; junction bases with no gene match: 4. The CDR3 runs 13 residues.

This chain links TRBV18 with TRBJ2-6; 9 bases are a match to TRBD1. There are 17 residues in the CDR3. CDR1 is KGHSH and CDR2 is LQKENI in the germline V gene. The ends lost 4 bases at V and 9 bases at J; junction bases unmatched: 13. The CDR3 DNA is TGTGCCAGCTCACAAACCCGGGACAGGGTTGGACTCAACGTCCTGACTTTC. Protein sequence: CASSQTRDRVGLNVLTF.